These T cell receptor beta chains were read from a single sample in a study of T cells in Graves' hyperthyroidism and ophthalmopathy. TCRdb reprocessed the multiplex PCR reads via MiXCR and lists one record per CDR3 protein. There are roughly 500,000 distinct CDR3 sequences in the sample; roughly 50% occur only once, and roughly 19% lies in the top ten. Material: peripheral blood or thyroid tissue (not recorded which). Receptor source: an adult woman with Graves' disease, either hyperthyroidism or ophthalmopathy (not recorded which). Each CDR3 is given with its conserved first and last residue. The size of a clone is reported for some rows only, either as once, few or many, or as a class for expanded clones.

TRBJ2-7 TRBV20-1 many CSARVGLAGYEQYF
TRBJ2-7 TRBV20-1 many CSAGGRAGYGYEQYF
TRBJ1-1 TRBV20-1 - CSARAGGTEAFF
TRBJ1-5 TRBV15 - CATSSPRSWNQPQHF
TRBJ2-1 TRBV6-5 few CASRGGSYNEQFF
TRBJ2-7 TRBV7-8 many CASSLPGQGTYEQYF
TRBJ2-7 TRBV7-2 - CASSEQRGSTYEQYF
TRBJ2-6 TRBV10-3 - CAIKRTGTGANVLTF
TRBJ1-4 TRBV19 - CASSDRRMEKLFF
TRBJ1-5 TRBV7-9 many CASSFGLGNQPQHF
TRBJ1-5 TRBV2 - CASKGQGMYQPQHF
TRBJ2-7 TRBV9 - CASRGKTSGSYEQYF
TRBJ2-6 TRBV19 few CASTDRGYSGANVLTF
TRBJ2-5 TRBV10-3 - CAIRTGTAEGSAQYF
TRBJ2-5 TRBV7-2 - CASSRTGSLGVETQYF
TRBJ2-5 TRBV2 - CASSGLAGEVGETQYF
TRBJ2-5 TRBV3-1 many CASSQELDQETQYF
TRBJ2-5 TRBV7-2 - CASSNGRTQETQYF
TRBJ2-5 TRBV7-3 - CASSQDGMYQETQYF
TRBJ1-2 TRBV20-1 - CSARDPRGGYTF
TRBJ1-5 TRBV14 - CASSQGQGTNQPQHF
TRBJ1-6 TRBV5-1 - CASEPGTGNSPLHF
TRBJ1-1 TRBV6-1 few CAISERPNTEAFF
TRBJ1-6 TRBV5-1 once CASSLARTSNSPLHF
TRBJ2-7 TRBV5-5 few CASSRQAEQYF
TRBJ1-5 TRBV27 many CASTDNQPQHF
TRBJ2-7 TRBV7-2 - CASSLIRGSYEQYF
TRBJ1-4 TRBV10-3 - CAIRAGTGTEKLFF
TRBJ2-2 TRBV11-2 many CASSLDRFGELFF
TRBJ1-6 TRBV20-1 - CSVLPSGTDNSPLHF
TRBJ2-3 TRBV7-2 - CASSPEEGESNTQYF
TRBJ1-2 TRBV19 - CASSHRHAIARF
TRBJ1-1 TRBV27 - CASRTGTTEAFF